This TCR beta chain was profiled in a study of blood T cell repertoires in COVID-19. Study context: PBMCs, B-cell-depleted T cells, or T cells were the source of the cDNA or gDNA that made up the material.

Participants came from roughly 25 US areas, aged about 18 to 100 years. Cohort 3 recovery required two negative PCRs, clearance, or symptom resolution. In the original workflow: Reference gene primer amplification gave nucleated cell count estimates. Assay used: immunoSEQ multiplex PCR; TCRdb lists only in-frame clones, some missing. V, J and clone size are taken as reported in that table, and D and trimming were inferred from the DNA itself. This table has 200,000 to 250,000 clones, around 86% appearing once. Germline CDR1 SGHTS, CDR2 YDEGEE. The CDR3 extends over 12 amino acids. Trimming stripped 4 bases from V and 7 bases from J, with 11 bases between.

The rearrangement joins TRBV5-8 to TRBJ1-1; possibly TRBD1 for D (5 bases). Sequencing was done on a sample of PBMCs or T cells enriched from blood (not recorded which). This TCR derives from a man in his forties who had recovered from COVID-19. CDR3 sequence (DNA): TGTGCCAGCAGCCATGCAGGGTTTGAAGCTTTCTTT. It specifies CASSHAGFEAFF.